This TCR beta chain was recorded in a study of human T cells and chemical hapten exposure. Specified time point: patch test 2, 6 weeks after DPC sensitization. Documented treatment: therapeutic diphenylcyclopropenone sensitization with weekly scalp DPC. TCRdb processed the RACE reads anew with MiXCR; each CDR3 protein has one entry. The sample yields approximately 80,000 distinct CDR3 sequences, around 9.3% seen once. The CDR3 covers 15 residues. Germline CDR1 KGHSH, CDR2 LQKENI. With V trimmed by 2 bases and J by 8 bases, 3 bases remained unmatched. This clonotype was counted at least ten times. Sequences were derived from whole blood, sampled in connection with sensitization to the hapten diphenylcyclopropenone (DPC). The clonotype originates from a woman aged 50 to 60 with alopecia areata. Some clones in this sample may be carry-over from other donors' samples. The J gene is TRBJ1-6, the V gene TRBV18; the match to TRBD1 covers 10 bases. The DNA of the CDR3 is TGTGCCAGCTCACCAGCGACAGGGGGCGATTCACCCCTCCACTTT. This translates into CASSPATGGDSPLHF.